The 22 T cell receptor beta chains reported below all come from one sample, sequenced in a study of Ad26.COV2.S vaccination and SARS-CoV-2 variants. Sample treatment: about 20 received Ad26.COV2.S at low or high dose, single or two shots; 5 received placebo; per-sample allocation not given. The samples were gathered on day 63 after the first injection of vaccine or placebo. Assay: immunoSEQ multiplex PCR; the TCRdb copy retains only in-frame clones and omits some. The sample consists of 500,000 or so clones, 70% to 90% of them appearing once. Sequenced material: peripheral blood, taken in a trial of Ad26.COV2.S vaccine versus placebo. These receptors came from a person aged 18-60 years who received the Ad26.COV2.S COVID-19 vaccine or a placebo.

The V gene is TRBV3-1 (or the pseudogene TRBV3-2), the J gene TRBJ1-2; D ambiguous. The CDR3 loop spans 13 amino acids. In germline, CDR1 is LGHDT, CDR2 YNNKEL (reference sequence). V dropped 4 bases and J dropped 8 bases, with 14 bases sitting between them. CDR3 sequence: CASSLAWPGGYTF. In DNA form, the CDR3 reads TGTGCCAGCAGCCTTGCCTGGCCAGGAGGCTACACCTTC.

This chain joins TRBV3-1 (or the pseudogene TRBV3-2) and TRBJ2-7, with D hard to call. The CDR3 consists of 15 residues. Trimming pared 0 bases from V and 6 bases from J, leaving 15 bases between. Germline lookup yields CDR1 LGHDT and CDR2 YNNKEL (reference sequence). The DNA for the CDR3 is TGTGCCAGCAGCCAAGAGTCTGTCCTCCCCCTCGAGCAGTACTTC. Translation: CASSQESVLPLEQYF.

The V and J genes are TRBV19 and TRBJ2-1; 8 bases fit TRBD2. J lost 10 bases, V lost 2 bases, and 4 bases had no gene match. This CDR3 contains 13 residues. Germline V gives CDR1 LNHDA, CDR2 SQIVND (reference sequence). The CDR3 region has the DNA TGTGCCAGTAGTATAAGACTAGCGCTGGAGCAGTTCTTC. Translating it yields CASSIRLALEQFF.

The gene calls are TRBV20-1 and TRBJ1-2; TRBD1 agrees at 9 bases. CDR1 is DFQATT and CDR2 is SNEGSKA in the germline V gene (reference sequence). Losses at the gene ends were 8 bases for V and 9 bases for J; bases not matched to a gene: 7. There are 11 residues in the CDR3. For the CDR3, the DNA is TGCAGTAAACAGGGGGCTGGGAGCTACACCTTC. Translation gives CSKQGAGSYTF.

The chain combines TRBV4-2 with TRBJ1-5; no reliable D call. V was clipped by 4 bases and J by 13 bases, with 20 bases between them. The CDR3 length is 14 residues. CDR1 is LGHNA and CDR2 is YNFKEQ in the germline V gene. CDR3 in DNA: TGTGCCAGCAGCCCATCCATTAAGGTTTGGGGACAGCATTTT. It specifies CASSPSIKVWGQHF.

This clone was observed once. The genes are TRBV9 and TRBJ1-2; 7 bases match TRBD1. The CDR3 runs to 13 residues. The trim removed 3 bases at V and 3 bases at J, leaving 2 bases unmatched. CDR1 SGDLS and CDR2 YYNGEE come from the germline V gene. The CDR3 DNA sequence: TGTGCCAGCAGCGAGGGGGCTCACTATGGCTACACCTTC. Translating it yields CASSEGAHYGYTF.

This chain connects TRBV25-1 to TRBJ2-1; 10 nucleotides line up with TRBD2. V lost 4 bases, J lost 7 bases, and 7 bases stayed unmatched. The CDR3 has 15 residues. Germline V CDR1 and CDR2: MGHDK, SYGVNS. CDR3 in amino acids: CASSVTSGNWNEQFF. In nucleotides, the CDR3 is TGTGCCAGCAGTGTCACTAGCGGGAACTGGAATGAGCAGTTCTTC.

The CDR3 nucleotides read TGTGCCAGCAGCCATAATCGAGGTGAAAAACTGTTTTTT. Translation: CASSHNRGEKLFF. The chain carries TRBV3-1 (or the pseudogene TRBV3-2) and TRBJ1-4, with D unresolved. The germline V gene encodes CDR1 LGHDT and CDR2 YNNKEL (reference sequence). The CDR3 has 13 amino acids. Trimming left V 3 bases short and J 7 bases short, with 9 bases between.

The rearrangement links TRBV6-7 to TRBJ1-5, with D perhaps TRBD1 (6 bases). TRBV6-7 is placed among ORFs of uncertain function. The CDR3 covers 21 residues. With 2 bases removed from V and 0 bases from J, the gap between germline ends came to 26 bases. The CDR3 region has the DNA TGTGCCAGCAGTTACCCCAAACCGGGGAGGTGGGGGGCTTATAGCAATCAGCCCCAGCATTTT. Its translation is CASSYPKPGRWGAYSNQPQHF.

This chain links TRBV7-2 with TRBJ1-1; no firm D call. CDR1 is SGHTA, CDR2 FQGNSA, per germline. The CDR3 contains 16 residues. Trimming took off 5 bases at V and 0 bases at J, with 16 bases between the two ends. The CDR3 here is CASSPKGAGLNTEAFF. CDR3 nucleotides: TGTGCCAGCAGCCCAAAGGGTGCAGGATTGAACACTGAAGCTTTCTTT.

The V and J genes are TRBV27 and TRBJ2-7; 11 bases fit TRBD2. This CDR3 is built from 15 residues. Germline-derived CDR1 and CDR2 are MNHEY and SMNVEV (reference sequence). The V segment lost 5 bases and the J segment 4 bases; nucleotides outside the gene matches: 7. CDR3 in DNA: TGTGCCAGCAGTCAATCCGGGACTAGCGGATACGAGCAGTACTTC. Encoded protein: CASSQSGTSGYEQYF.

The chain employs TRBV19 and TRBJ1-4; D may be TRBD1 (5 bases). V lost 4 bases and J lost 8, with 17 bases in between. This CDR3 is built from 15 residues. CDR1 and CDR2 (germline): LNHDA, SQIVND (reference sequence). The CDR3 nucleotides are TGTGCCAGTAGTAGTCTGACAGAGGCTGGCGAAAAACTGTTTTTT. Amino acid sequence: CASSSLTEAGEKLFF.

This clone showed up just once. This chain uses TRBV6-1 with TRBJ1-5, with D hard to call. Trimming stripped 0 bases from V and 7 bases from J, with 13 bases between. The CDR3 runs to 15 residues. Germline V gives CDR1 MNHNS, CDR2 SASEGT. This CDR3 reads CASSEASVRGQPQHF. CDR3 sequence (DNA): TGTGCCAGCAGTGAAGCCTCGGTGCGAGGACAGCCCCAGCATTTT.

For this clone: Other DNA sequences in the same sample also yield this CDR3. J is TRBJ2-3 and V is TRBV28, with 7 bases that match TRBD2. The germline V gene encodes CDR1 MDHEN and CDR2 SYDVKM. The CDR3 sequence is 13 residues long. The V gene end was trimmed by 5 bases and the J gene end by 1 base; junction bases not matched to a gene: 0. The CDR3 nucleotides read TGTGCCAGCAGTAGCGGGGGCACAGATACGCAGTATTTT. Protein product: CASSSGGTDTQYF. The whole variable domain, filled in from reference TRBV28 and TRBJ2-3, reads DVKVTQSSRYLVKRTGEKVFLECVQDMDHENMFWYRQDPGLGLRLIYFSYDVKMKEKGDIPEGYSVSREKKERFSLILESASTNQTSMYLCASSSGGTDTQYFGPGTRLTVL.

This sequence joins TRBV7-2 and TRBJ1-1, with TRBD1 identical over 8 bases. Trimming cost V 1 base and J 10 bases; bases outside gene matches: 11. Germline assignment: CDR1 SGHTA and CDR2 FQGNSA. There are 15 residues in the CDR3. CDR3 region: CASSLEPGTGIRAFF. The CDR3 DNA sequence: TGTGCCAGCAGCTTAGAACCAGGGACAGGTATTCGAGCTTTCTTT.

This chain uses TRBV14 with TRBJ2-3; D uncertain. The CDR3 totals 14 residues. V shed 0 bases and J shed 3 bases, with 7 bases lying between them. The germline gives CDR1 SGHDN, CDR2 FVKESK. Written as DNA, the CDR3 is TGTGCCAGCAGCCAAGATTTGGTAACAGATACGCAGTATTTT. This sequence encodes CASSQDLVTDTQYF.

The V call is TRBV15, the J call TRBJ1-3; unclear D gene. Trimming took off 4 bases at V and 0 bases at J, with 10 bases between the two ends. Germline CDR1 is LNHNV and CDR2 is YYDKDF (reference sequence). This CDR3 has 15 amino acids. DNA for the CDR3: TGTGCCACCAGCACGAACCCACACTCTGGAAACACCATATATTTT. Protein: CATSTNPHSGNTIYF.

This clone was found a few times. This rearrangement joins TRBV10-3 to TRBJ2-7; no definite D call. Germline values: CDR1 ENHRY, CDR2 SYGVKD. V shed 4 bases and J shed 2 bases, with 12 bases lying between them. This CDR3 is 14 amino acids long. CDR3 loop: CAISAWTQTYEQYF. For the CDR3, the DNA is TGTGCCATCAGTGCTTGGACCCAAACCTACGAGCAGTACTTC.

This clone has just a few counts. The rearrangement links TRBV7-9 to TRBJ2-7; unclear D gene. Germline loops: CDR1 SEHNR, CDR2 FQNEAQ (reference sequence). V dropped 5 bases and J dropped 0 bases, with 11 bases sitting between them. The length of the CDR3 is 14 residues. CDR3 loop: CASSPQSSSYEQYF. The CDR3 nucleotides are TGTGCCAGCAGCCCCCAGAGTAGCTCCTACGAGCAGTACTTC.

The rearrangement joins TRBV9 to TRBJ1-4; unclear D gene. The CDR3 is 15 amino acids. Germline loops: CDR1 SGDLS, CDR2 YYNGEE. The V end lost 3 bases, the J end lost 2 bases, and 11 bases lay between the germline ends. The CDR3 DNA follows: TGTGCCAGCAGCGCAACCGGTGGTACTAATGAAAAACTGTTTTTT. Translated: CASSATGGTNEKLFF.

The chain employs TRBV10-3 and TRBJ2-1; possibly TRBD1 for D (5 bases). There are 14 residues in the CDR3. V was pared by 8 bases and J by 2 bases, with 13 bases between. Germline CDR1 ENHRY, CDR2 SYGVKD. CDR3 coding DNA: TGTGCCATCGGGGCCCCCAGGACCTACAATGAGCAGTTCTTC. Translated: CAIGAPRTYNEQFF.

This chain joins TRBV29-1 and TRBJ2-1, with 9 bases identical to TRBD2. V shed 4 bases and J 5 bases; nucleotides not matched to a gene: 3. The CDR3 is made up of 13 amino acids. Germline CDR1 SQVTM, CDR2 ANQGSEA. The CDR3 DNA sequence: TGCAGCGTTGGGCCTAGCGGGGACAATGAGCAGTTCTTC. It yields the protein CSVGPSGDNEQFF.